Listed here are 6 T cell receptor beta chains from one sample, sequenced in a study of blood T cell repertoires in COVID-19. The protocol was immunoSEQ multiplex PCR, while the TCRdb copy is restricted to in-frame clones and leaves out a portion. The table includes approximately 450,000 clones, 75% to 90% detected once. The sample comprised peripheral blood. These receptors all stem from a woman aged 25 to 39 with acute or convalescent COVID-19.

The chain links TRBV2 to TRBJ1-4; D not resolved. The V and J ends lost 8 bases and 2 bases respectively, with 9 bases between them. The CDR3 is 13 amino acids. Germline lookup yields CDR1 SNHLY and CDR2 FYNNEI. CDR3 protein: CASLDNTNEKLFF. DNA of the CDR3: TGTGCCAGCTTAGATAACACTAATGAAAAACTGTTTTTT.

The chain combines TRBV28 with TRBJ2-3; TRBD2 aligns across 10 bases. The CDR3 is made up of 16 amino acids. The ends lost 5 bases at V and 2 bases at J; junction bases unmatched: 7. Germline CDR1 is MDHEN and CDR2 is SYDVKM. The CDR3, as DNA: TGTGCCAGCAGTCGTAGTAGCGGGGGGACCACAGATACGCAGTATTTT. It specifies CASSRSSGGTTDTQYF.

This chain joins TRBV29-1 and TRBJ1-2; the D is unclear. The CDR3 is 14 residues long. V was cut by 2 bases and J by 6 bases, with 16 bases left in between. CDR1 SQVTM and CDR2 ANQGSEA come from the germline V gene. The CDR3 nucleotides read TGCAGCGTTGAAATTTACCGGGTCTCCGATGGCTACACCTTC. It encodes CSVEIYRVSDGYTF.

This clone was seen once. J is TRBJ1-1 and V is TRBV7-8; D ambiguous. CDR3 length: 14 residues. The germline V gene has CDR1 SGHVS and CDR2 FQNEAQ. Trimming cost V 5 bases and J 0 bases, with 10 bases left between them. Written as DNA, the CDR3 is TGTGCCAGCAGCGAGTTGCGTCTGAACACTGAAGCTTTCTTT. It specifies CASSELRLNTEAFF.

The chain joins TRBV12-3 or TRBV12-4 to TRBJ1-2; D is uncertain. The CDR3 has 12 amino acids. With 3 bases removed from V and 7 bases from J, the gap between germline ends came to 9 bases. The CDR3: CASSFSAGGYTF. Written as DNA, the CDR3 is TGTGCCAGCAGTTTTTCTGCCGGTGGCTACACCTTC.

The V gene is TRBV4-1, the J gene TRBJ2-5; TRBD1 aligns across 9 bases. Trimming at V came to 3 bases and at J to 3 bases, leaving 14 bases not matched to a gene. This CDR3 contains 18 residues. Germline V gene data show CDR1 as MGHRA and CDR2 as YSYEKL. The CDR3 reads CASSQPYWQGTGKETQYF. The CDR3 nucleotides read TGCGCCAGCAGCCAGCCTTATTGGCAGGGGACAGGGAAAGAGACCCAGTACTTC.